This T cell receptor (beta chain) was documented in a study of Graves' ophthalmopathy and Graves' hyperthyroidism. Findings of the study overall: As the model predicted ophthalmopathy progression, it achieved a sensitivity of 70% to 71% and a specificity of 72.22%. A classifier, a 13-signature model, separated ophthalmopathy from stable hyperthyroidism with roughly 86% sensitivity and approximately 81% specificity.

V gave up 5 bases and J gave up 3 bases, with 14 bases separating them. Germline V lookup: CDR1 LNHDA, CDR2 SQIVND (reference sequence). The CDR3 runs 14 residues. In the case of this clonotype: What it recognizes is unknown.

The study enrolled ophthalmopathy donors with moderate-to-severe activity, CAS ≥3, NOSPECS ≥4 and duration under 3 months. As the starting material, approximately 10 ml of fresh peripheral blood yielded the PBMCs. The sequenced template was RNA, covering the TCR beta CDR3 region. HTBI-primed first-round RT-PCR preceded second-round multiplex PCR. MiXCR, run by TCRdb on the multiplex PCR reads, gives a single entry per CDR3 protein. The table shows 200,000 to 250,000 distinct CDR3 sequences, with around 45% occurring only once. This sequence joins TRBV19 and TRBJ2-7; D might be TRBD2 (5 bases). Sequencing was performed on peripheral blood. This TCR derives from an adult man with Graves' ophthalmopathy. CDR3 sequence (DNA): TGTGCCAGTAGTTTGGACGGGGAAGGCTACGAGCAGTACTTC. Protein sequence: CASSLDGEGYEQYF.